The 20 T cell receptor beta chains below were found in one sample sequenced in a study of T cell responses to AZD1222 COVID-19 vaccine. This table comes from immunoSEQ multiplex PCR, and its TCRdb copy is limited to in-frame clones, with some not included. The sample has about 140,000 clones, around 91% seen once. Sequencing used peripheral blood, obtained 28 days after the second AZD1222 dose. The receptors derive from an adult who received the AZD1222 COVID-19 vaccine.

This clone has a handful of counts. The V and J genes are TRBV19 and TRBJ1-5; 7 nucleotides align to TRBD1. The CDR3 consists of 13 residues. CDR1 and CDR2 (germline): LNHDA, SQIVND (reference sequence). J lost 9 bases, V lost 6 bases, and 8 bases had no gene match. CDR3 loop: CASRGQAWLPQHF. The DNA for the CDR3 is TGTGCCAGTAGAGGACAGGCCTGGCTGCCCCAGCATTTT. The variable domain in full, completed from reference TRBV19 and TRBJ1-5, reads DGGITQSPKYLFRKEGQNVTLSCEQNLNHDAMYWYRQDPGQGLRLIYYSQIVNDFQKGDIAEGYSVSREKKESFPLTVTSAQKNPTAFYLCASRGQAWLPQHFGDGTRLSIL.

J is TRBJ1-1 and V is TRBV29-1, with a weak D call TRBD1 (5 bases). The CDR3 has 15 amino acids. CDR1 and CDR2 (germline): SQVTM, ANQGSEA. Trimming shortened V by 4 bases and J by 6 bases, and 21 bases separated the two germline ends. The CDR3 loop reads CSVVGLGYRGAEAFF. The CDR3 nucleotides are TGCAGCGTTGTAGGTTTAGGGTATCGGGGCGCTGAAGCTTTCTTT. The whole variable domain, filled in from reference TRBV29-1 and TRBJ1-1, reads SAVISQKPSRDICQRGTSLTIQCQVDSQVTMMFWYRQQPGQSLTLIATANQGSEATYESGFVIDKFPISRPNLTFSTLTVSNMSPEDSSIYLCSVVGLGYRGAEAFFGQGTRLTVV.

The chain links TRBV3-1 (or the pseudogene TRBV3-2) to TRBJ2-7; TRBD1 matches 9 bases. The CDR3 contains 14 residues. Germline CDR1 LGHDT, CDR2 YNNKEL (reference sequence). Trimming at V came to 2 bases and at J to 5 bases, leaving 4 bases not matched to a gene. CDR3 sequence (DNA): TGTGCCAGCAGCCAATACGGACAGGGGAACGAGCAGTACTTC. This translates into CASSQYGQGNEQYF.

The chain links TRBV5-1 to TRBJ1-6; 9 bases are a match to TRBD1. The CDR3 consists of 17 residues. Germline trimming cut 3 bases from V and 5 bases from J; bases unmatched to any gene: 9. Germline-derived CDR1 and CDR2 are SGHRS and YFSETQ. CDR3: CASSSGLRTGDNSPLHF. The CDR3 region has the DNA TGCGCCAGCAGCTCAGGCCTGAGGACAGGGGATAATTCACCCCTCCACTTT.

V gene TRBV7-2 combines with J gene TRBJ2-4; D possibly uses TRBD1 or TRBD2 (5 bases each). CDR1 is SGHTA and CDR2 is FQGNSA in the germline V gene. The CDR3 totals 15 residues. V gave up 5 bases and J gave up 5 bases, with 16 bases separating them. The CDR3 protein is CASSPSQGPQNIQYF. CDR3 nucleotides: TGTGCCAGCAGCCCGAGCCAGGGACCCCAAAACATTCAGTACTTC. The full variable domain, with the rest looked up from reference TRBV7-2 and TRBJ2-4, is GAGVSQSPSNKVTEKGKDVELRCDPISGHTALYWYRQSLGQGLEFLIYFQGNSAPDKSGLPSDRFSAERTGGSVSTLTIQRTQQEDSAVYLCASSPSQGPQNIQYFGAGTRLSVL.

V is TRBV29-1 and J is TRBJ1-1, with D unresolved. This CDR3 spans 11 amino acids. V gave up 6 bases and J gave up 4 bases, with 9 bases separating them. Germline CDR1 and CDR2: SQVTM and ANQGSEA. In DNA, the CDR3 is TGCAGCGTCTCCAGCACCACTGAAGCTTTCTTT. Translating it yields CSVSSTTEAFF.

DNA for the CDR3: TGTGCCAGCAGGACTAGCGGGAGCGGTGGGGAGCTGTTTTTT. This gives the protein CASRTSGSGGELFF. This chain joins TRBV11-2 and TRBJ2-2; 12 bases are a match to TRBD2. This CDR3 has 14 residues. Germline lookup yields CDR1 SGHAT and CDR2 FQNNGV. After removal of 6 bases from V and 8 bases from J, the junction contained 4 bases not matched to a gene.

The chain couples TRBV12-3 or TRBV12-4 to TRBJ1-2; 7 bases match TRBD1. V lost 5 bases to trimming and J lost 5 bases; unmatched junction nucleotides: 5. CDR3 length equals 13 residues. CDR3 sequence (DNA): TGTGCCAGCAGTCAGGGACAGCGTTATGGCTACACCTTC. Its protein product is CASSQGQRYGYTF.

The chain joins TRBV9 to TRBJ2-7; TRBD2 matches at 7 bases. V lost 0 bases, J lost 3 bases, and 3 bases stayed unmatched. The CDR3 extends over 14 amino acids. The V gene's germline CDR1 is SGDLS and CDR2 YYNGEE. The CDR3 reads CASSVGGGGYEQYF. The CDR3, as DNA: TGTGCCAGCAGCGTAGGTGGGGGGGGCTACGAGCAGTACTTC.

This chain joins TRBV21-1 and TRBJ1-4; the DNA was not compared with TRBD1, the D call given in the table. TRBV21-1 is described as a pseudogene. There are 12 residues in the CDR3. CDR3 protein: CASSGPTGKLFF. The CDR3 coding sequence is TGTGCCAGCAGCGGGCCCACAGGAAAACTGTTTTTT.

CDR3 sequence: CASSLTGVGAGELFF. The CDR3 bases are TGTGCCAGTAGTCTAACAGGAGTTGGCGCCGGGGAGCTGTTTTTT. The gene calls are TRBV19 and TRBJ2-2; a possible D gene is TRBD1 (5 bases). Looked up from germline, CDR1 is LNHDA and CDR2 is SQIVND (reference sequence). V was shortened by 5 bases and J by 6 bases, with 16 bases between the two germline ends. The CDR3 has 15 residues.

The chain carries TRBV18 and TRBJ1-3, with D hard to call. Per germline, CDR1 KGHSH and CDR2 LQKENI. The CDR3 is made up of 17 amino acids. V was trimmed by 3 bases and J by 0 bases, leaving 15 bases between them. CDR3 in DNA: TGTGCCAGCTCACCCGAAAGGACTTTGAGCTCTGGAAACACCATATATTTT. It codes for CASSPERTLSSGNTIYF.

This clone has a single count. The chain couples TRBV5-6 to TRBJ1-2; D is unclear. CDR1 SGHDT and CDR2 YYEEEE come from the germline V gene. Trimming took off 4 bases at V and 8 bases at J, with 15 bases between the two ends. This CDR3 is 13 amino acids long. This CDR3 reads CASSLNLSGGYTF. As DNA, the CDR3 is TGTGCCAGCAGCCTGAACCTCAGCGGAGGCTACACCTTC.

J is TRBJ1-3 and V is TRBV5-8, with 7 bases identical to TRBD1. Trimming cost V 0 bases and J 7 bases; bases outside gene matches: 13. This CDR3 spans 17 amino acids. Germline V CDR1 and CDR2: SGHTS, YDEGEE. CDR3 in DNA: TGTGCCAGCAGCTTGGCGGGCATGACAGGGAGACGTAACACCATATATTTT. Encoded protein: CASSLAGMTGRRNTIYF.

The V gene is TRBV6-5, the J gene TRBJ2-7; TRBD1 agrees at 8 bases. CDR3 size: 12 residues. Germline CDR1 reads MNHEY; CDR2 reads SVGAGI. V shed 8 bases, J shed 2 bases, and the junction held 2 bases outside the gene matches. This CDR3 is CASAGGTYEQYF. The CDR3 DNA is TGTGCCAGCGCAGGGGGCACCTACGAGCAGTACTTC.

The chain joins TRBV5-1 to TRBJ2-7; D perhaps matches TRBD1 (5 bases). This CDR3 contains 13 residues. Trimming pared 2 bases from V and 11 bases from J, leaving 17 bases between. Germline values: CDR1 SGHRS, CDR2 YFSETQ. The CDR3 is CASSLDTPGLKYF. CDR3 nucleotides: TGCGCCAGCAGCTTAGACACCCCAGGGTTGAAGTACTTC.

The chain employs TRBV7-3 and TRBJ2-7; 11 bases agree with TRBD1. Looked up from germline, CDR1 is SGHTA and CDR2 is FQGTGA. V lost 5 bases and J lost 2; bases outside the gene matches: 2. The CDR3 covers 14 residues. The CDR3 DNA reads TGTGCCAGCAGCCCGGGACAGGGGGCCTACGAGCAGTACTTC. Amino acids: CASSPGQGAYEQYF.

This sequence joins TRBV6-5 and TRBJ2-7; perhaps TRBD2 as D (5 bases). The CDR3 contains 11 residues. Germline V gene lookup returns CDR1 MNHEY and CDR2 SVGAGI. Trimming pared 6 bases from V and 10 bases from J, leaving 13 bases between. The CDR3 sequence is CASSETGIQYF. The CDR3 DNA sequence: TGTGCCAGCAGCGAGACCGGGATCCAGTACTTC.

This chain connects TRBV7-3 to TRBJ2-3, with D possibly TRBD1 on 5 matching bases. V gave up 2 bases and J gave up 6 bases, with 9 bases separating them. Germline V gene lookup returns CDR1 SGHTA and CDR2 FQGTGA. This CDR3 spans 13 amino acids. In DNA, the CDR3 is TGTGCCAGCAGCTTACAGGGCAGGGATACGCAGTATTTT. Protein: CASSLQGRDTQYF.

This chain joins TRBV12-3 or TRBV12-4 and TRBJ2-7; D uncertain. The CDR3 contains 12 residues. The V gene lost 3 bases and the J gene lost 4 bases, with 7 bases spanning the gap. The CDR3 loop is CASSFGGYEQYF. The CDR3 DNA sequence: TGTGCCAGCAGTTTTGGTGGATACGAGCAGTACTTC.